The present T cell receptor beta chain was sequenced within a study of T cell responses to AZD1222 COVID-19 vaccine. General study results and limits: Seropositive at baseline were only five or six AZD1222 recipients.

Concerning this clone: As yet, its antigen is unknown.

V shed 4 bases and J 1 base; nucleotides not matched to a gene: 10. The CDR3 runs 17 residues. The germline CDR1 and CDR2 sequences are ENHRY and SYGVKD. Method: immunoSEQ multiplex PCR; TCRdb's copy keeps in-frame clones and lacks some. The data show fewer than 150,000 clones, 90% seen once. The rearrangement joins TRBV10-3 to TRBJ1-1; 9 bases map to TRBD1. The sequence came from an adult in good health. The source was peripheral blood, collected on day 0 of AZD1222 vaccination. The CDR3 here is CAISGYTGGYGNTEAFF. DNA of the CDR3: TGTGCCATCAGTGGCTACACAGGGGGCTATGGGAACACTGAAGCTTTCTTT.